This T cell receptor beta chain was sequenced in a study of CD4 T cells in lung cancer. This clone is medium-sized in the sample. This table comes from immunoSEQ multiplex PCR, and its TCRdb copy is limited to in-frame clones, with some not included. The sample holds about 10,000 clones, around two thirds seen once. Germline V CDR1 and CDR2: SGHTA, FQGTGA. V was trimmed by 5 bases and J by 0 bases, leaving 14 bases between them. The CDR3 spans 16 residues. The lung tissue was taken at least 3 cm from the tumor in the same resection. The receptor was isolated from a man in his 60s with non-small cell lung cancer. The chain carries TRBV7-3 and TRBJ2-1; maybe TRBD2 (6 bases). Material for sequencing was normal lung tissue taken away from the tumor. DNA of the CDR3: TGTGCCAGCAGCGAAGCCCTAGCGAGCTCCTACAATGAGCAGTTCTTC. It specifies CASSEALASSYNEQFF.